This T cell receptor beta chain was identified during a study of human T cells and chemical hapten exposure. On the study more broadly: It was small differences in pooled library volume that mainly caused per-sample TCR yields to vary. Study findings and constraints: Alopecia was present in the donors, so their immune response may differ from healthy people's. Compared with pre-sensitization or healthy control sets, expanded TCRs clustered more.

V was pared by 10 bases and J by 5 bases, with 12 bases between. Germline lookup yields CDR1 SGHVS and CDR2 FQNEAQ. The CDR3 runs 11 residues. Time point noted: patch test 1, 2 weeks after DPC sensitization. Treatment of the sample: therapeutic diphenylcyclopropenone sensitization with weekly scalp DPC. TCRdb analysed the RACE reads with MiXCR anew, one entry per CDR3 protein. The sample has fewer than 200,000 distinct CDR3 sequences; approximately 20% are singletons. Worth noting for this clonotype: The target antigen is unknown.

The TCR originated in a woman aged 50 to 60 with alopecia areata. Some clones in this sample may be carry-over from other donors' samples. This chain joins TRBV7-8 and TRBJ2-7; a weak D match, TRBD1 (6 bases). Sequenced material: whole blood, taken in connection with sensitization to the hapten diphenylcyclopropenone (DPC). The CDR3 protein is CAISEGDEQYF. The CDR3 DNA follows: TGTGCCATAAGCGAGGGGGACGAGCAGTACTTC.